Presented here are 32 T cell receptor beta chains from one specimen sequenced in a study of blood T cell repertoires in COVID-19. Only in-frame clones appear in the TCRdb table, and some are missing; sequencing was by immunoSEQ multiplex PCR. The profile shows fewer than 120,000 clones, approximately 68% of them singletons. Sequenced sample: peripheral blood. The receptor set was obtained from a woman aged 55-75 years with acute or convalescent COVID-19.

The chain uses TRBV24-1 and TRBJ1-1; 10 bases map to TRBD1. V lost 7 bases, J lost 2 bases, and 6 bases stayed unmatched. Germline V gives CDR1 KGHDR, CDR2 SFDVKD. The CDR3 spans 15 residues. CDR3 coding DNA: TGTGCCACCAGGCCGGGACAGGGGTCTAACACTGAAGCTTTCTTT. Encoded protein: CATRPGQGSNTEAFF.

The V call is TRBV6-2 or TRBV6-3, the J call TRBJ1-5; a weak D match, TRBD1 (5 bases). Between the trimmed V and J ends, which lost 4 bases and 3 bases, there was a span of 7 bases. The germline gives CDR1 MNHEY, CDR2 SVGEGT. This CDR3 is built from 13 residues. The CDR3 is CASSSGFNQPQHF. In nucleotides, the CDR3 is TGTGCCAGCAGTTCAGGGTTCAATCAGCCCCAGCATTTT.

This clone was observed once. This chain links TRBV18 with TRBJ1-2; weak D call: TRBD1 (6 bases). This CDR3 region has 14 residues. V lost 3 bases and J 4 bases, leaving 12 bases between the germline ends. Germline CDR1 reads KGHSH; CDR2 reads LQKENI. The CDR3 DNA is TGTGCCAGCTCACCCCTGGAAGGGGGCTATGGCTACACCTTC. This gives the protein CASSPLEGGYGYTF.

This chain connects TRBV2 to TRBJ1-1; the match to TRBD1 covers 7 bases. With V trimmed by 5 bases and J by 0 bases, 9 bases remained unmatched. CDR3 length equals 16 residues. Germline-derived CDR1 and CDR2 are SNHLY and FYNNEI. CDR3 amino acids: CASSTDRVILNTEAFF. Here the CDR3 DNA reads TGTGCCAGCAGTACTGACAGGGTGATATTGAACACTGAAGCTTTCTTT.

This clone was observed a handful of times. The chain combines TRBV6-5 with TRBJ1-6, with 7 bases identical to TRBD1. Trimming cost V 2 bases and J 7 bases; bases outside gene matches: 5. Germline lookup yields CDR1 MNHEY and CDR2 SVGAGI. This CDR3 region has 15 residues. The DNA of the CDR3 is TGTGCCAGCAGTTACGCGGGACAGCCGAATTCACCCCTCCACTTT. The encoded protein is CASSYAGQPNSPLHF.

CDR3 protein: CASSRVEGEAFF. The DNA for the CDR3 is TGTGCCAGCAGCCGCGTGGAGGGGGAAGCTTTCTTT. V is TRBV11-3 and J is TRBJ1-1; tentative D call: TRBD1 (5 bases). CDR3 size: 12 residues. The V end lost 5 bases, the J end lost 8 bases, and 12 bases lay between the germline ends. Germline values: CDR1 SGHNT, CDR2 YENEEA.

This clone has a count of ten or more. The V gene is TRBV3-1 (or the pseudogene TRBV3-2), the J gene TRBJ2-1; D might be TRBD2 (6 bases). The CDR3 extends over 13 amino acids. The germline gives CDR1 LGHDT, CDR2 YNNKEL (reference sequence). The V and J ends lost 1 base and 12 bases respectively, with 13 bases between them. CDR3 in amino acids: CASSQASTGGQFF. The CDR3 DNA is TGTGCCAGCAGCCAAGCCTCCACCGGGGGGCAGTTCTTC.

This clone turned up a few times. The chain combines TRBV5-8 with TRBJ1-2; 8 bases agree with TRBD1. Germline CDR1 SGHTS, CDR2 YDEGEE. V shed 4 bases, J shed 8 bases, and the junction held 10 bases outside the gene matches. The CDR3 is 14 amino acids. The CDR3, as DNA: TGTGCCAGCAGCCCCCCAGGGGGCGCGAGAGGCTACACCTTC. This codes for CASSPPGGARGYTF.

This clone has just a few counts. This chain joins TRBV7-9 and TRBJ1-2; 7 bases map to TRBD1. Germline V gene sequence: CDR1 SEHNR, CDR2 FQNEAQ (reference sequence). V lost 2 bases and J lost 6; bases outside the gene matches: 9. There are 15 residues in the CDR3. This CDR3 reads CASSLSSIRGHGYTF. CDR3 nucleotide sequence: TGTGCCAGCAGCTTATCGTCGATAAGGGGGCATGGCTACACCTTC.

V and J are TRBV5-1 and TRBJ2-7; 7 bases map to TRBD1. Germline values: CDR1 SGHRS, CDR2 YFSETQ. Trimming removed 7 bases from V and 2 bases from J; junction bases left unmatched: 9. The CDR3 consists of 14 residues. CDR3 in DNA: TGCGCCAGCCGGAACCGGGACAGAGCCTACGAGCAGTACTTC. Protein product: CASRNRDRAYEQYF. The variable domain in full, with the rest retrieved from reference TRBV5-1 and TRBJ2-7, is KAGVTQTPRYLIKTRGQQVTLSCSPISGHRSVSWYQQTPGQGLQFLFEYFSETQRNKGNFPGRFSGRQFSNSRSEMNVSTLELGDSALYLCASRNRDRAYEQYFGPGTRLTVT.

This CDR3 reads CASSQDVGTGNSPLHF. The CDR3 DNA reads TGTGCCAGCAGCCAAGATGTCGGGACAGGGAATTCACCCCTCCACTTT. The rearrangement uses TRBV3-1 (or the pseudogene TRBV3-2) and TRBJ1-6, with 9 bases aligning to TRBD1. V was clipped by 0 bases and J by 7 bases; unmatched bases: 4. Germline assignment: CDR1 LGHDT and CDR2 YNNKEL (reference sequence). CDR3 length: 16 residues.

This clone was picked up one time. The J gene is TRBJ2-3, the V gene TRBV6-5; 11 bases match TRBD2. CDR3 length: 14 residues. After removal of 8 bases from V and 11 bases from J, the junction contained 12 bases not matched to a gene. CDR1 is MNHEY and CDR2 is SVGAGI in the germline V gene. CDR3 DNA sequence: TGTGCCAGCGAGGATAGCGGGGGGGCTAGAAGGCAGTATTTT. Translated, it gives CASEDSGGARRQYF.

The V call is TRBV7-6, the J call TRBJ1-1, with a tentative D call TRBD1 (5 bases). This CDR3 spans 14 amino acids. In germline, CDR1 is SGHVS, CDR2 FNYEAQ. V lost 5 bases, J lost 3 bases, and 13 bases lay in between. The CDR3 protein is CASSPLSRDTEAFF. The CDR3 bases are TGTGCCAGCAGCCCCCTCTCCAGGGACACTGAAGCTTTCTTT.

The gene calls are TRBV7-8 and TRBJ2-1, with a tentative D call TRBD1 (7 bases). The germline gives CDR1 SGHVS, CDR2 FQNEAQ. The CDR3 is 15 amino acids. The V end was cut by 5 bases, the J end by 4 bases, with 15 bases between. The CDR3 is CASSPGGTRYNEQFF. CDR3 sequence (DNA): TGTGCCAGCAGCCCAGGGGGGACACGGTACAATGAGCAGTTCTTC.

Comments on this clone: Other DNA sequences in the same sample also yield this CDR3. The rearrangement uses TRBV6-5 and TRBJ2-7, with TRBD1 matching over 7 bases. J gave up 2 bases and V 6 bases, and 4 bases lay outside the gene matches. Germline-derived CDR1 and CDR2 are MNHEY and SVGAGI. The CDR3 is 13 amino acids. CDR3 sequence (DNA): TGTGCCAGCAGCAGGGACAGAGCCTACGAGCAGTACTTC. Encoded protein: CASSRDRAYEQYF.

The CDR3 coding sequence is TGTGCCAGCAGCCAAGATCGGGTCATGAACACTGAAGCTTTCTTT. Translated: CASSQDRVMNTEAFF. The gene calls are TRBV4-2 and TRBJ1-1; no definite D call. Germline CDR1 and CDR2: LGHNA and YNFKEQ. V was pared by 0 bases and J by 0 bases, with 8 bases between. This CDR3 spans 15 amino acids.

The V call is TRBV11-2, the J call TRBJ1-2; D gene unclear. The V and J ends lost 1 base and 0 bases respectively, with 9 bases between them. The CDR3 covers 15 residues. Germline V gives CDR1 SGHAT, CDR2 FQNNGV. The CDR3 protein is CASSLVPQANYGYTF. The CDR3, as DNA: TGTGCCAGCAGCTTAGTTCCCCAGGCTAACTATGGCTACACCTTC.

Written as DNA, the CDR3 is TGTGCCTGGAGGGGCAGGGTTAGCACAGATACGCAGTATTTT. The encoded protein is CAWRGRVSTDTQYF. The chain couples TRBV30 to TRBJ2-3; TRBD1 is a possible D gene (5 bases). Germline V gene data show CDR1 as GTSNPN and CDR2 as SVGIG (reference sequence). The CDR3 has 14 amino acids. V was shortened by 3 bases and J by 0 bases, with 10 bases between the two germline ends.

Only one count was recorded for this clone. The chain employs TRBV27 and TRBJ1-6, with 7 bases identical to TRBD1. Germline V gives CDR1 MNHEY, CDR2 SMNVEV (reference sequence). The CDR3 spans 15 residues. The J segment lost 10 bases and the V segment lost 6 bases, leaving 12 bases of the junction unmatched. The CDR3 region has the DNA TGTGCCAGCAGATTCCGGGACAGAGTTAGCTCACCCCTCCACTTT. Its translation is CASRFRDRVSSPLHF.

The gene calls are TRBV7-9 and TRBJ1-6, with D perhaps matching TRBD1 (6 bases). The CDR3 has 14 amino acids. V was shortened by 1 base and J by 10 bases, with 11 bases between the two germline ends. CDR1 SEHNR and CDR2 FQNEAQ come from the germline V gene (reference sequence). CDR3: CASSLDQGSSPLHF. The CDR3 coding sequence is TGTGCCAGCAGCTTAGATCAGGGGAGCTCACCCCTCCACTTT.

V usage is TRBV19 and J usage is TRBJ2-2; the D gene is possibly TRBD1 (6 bases). Germline CDR1 is LNHDA and CDR2 is SQIVND (reference sequence). Trimming removed 5 bases at V and 0 bases at J, with 16 bases between. The CDR3 runs 17 residues. CDR3 protein: CASSPQGHRSNTGELFF. The CDR3 DNA reads as TGTGCCAGTAGTCCCCAGGGGCACCGCTCGAACACCGGGGAGCTGTTTTTT.

The chain couples TRBV5-5 to TRBJ1-5; 9 bases fit TRBD1. V lost 3 bases, J lost 5 bases, and 3 bases stayed unmatched. CDR3 length: 14 amino acids. Germline V lookup: CDR1 SGHKS, CDR2 YYEKEE (reference sequence). The CDR3 here is CASSWDRADQPQHF. The CDR3 DNA is TGTGCCAGCAGCTGGGACAGGGCCGATCAGCCCCAGCATTTT.

V is TRBV5-6 and J is TRBJ2-7; 8 nucleotides match TRBD1. CDR3 length: 14 amino acids. The J segment lost 1 base and the V segment lost 3 bases, leaving 3 bases of the junction unmatched. Germline CDR1 is SGHDT and CDR2 is YYEEEE. CDR3 sequence: CASSWRTGSYEQYF. DNA for the CDR3: TGTGCCAGCAGCTGGAGGACAGGGTCCTACGAGCAGTACTTC.

A few counts support this clone. The chain recombines TRBV3-1 (or the pseudogene TRBV3-2) with TRBJ2-7; D possibly corresponds to TRBD1 (6 bases). V lost 4 bases, J lost 2 bases, and 15 bases lay in between. Germline V lookup: CDR1 LGHDT, CDR2 YNNKEL (reference sequence). This CDR3 is 15 amino acids long. CDR3 bases: TGTGCCAGCAGCCCTAAGGGACATACTACCTACGAGCAGTACTTC. Translating it yields CASSPKGHTTYEQYF.

This clone showed up just once. This chain links TRBV5-6 with TRBJ2-7, with D perhaps matching TRBD1 (5 bases). V was trimmed by 1 base and J by 1 base, leaving 18 bases between them. Germline CDR1 reads SGHDT; CDR2 reads YYEEEE. The CDR3 spans 17 residues. The CDR3 is CASSLLFTGFRSYEQYF. The CDR3 DNA sequence: TGTGCCAGCAGCTTGCTTTTCACAGGCTTTCGATCCTACGAGCAGTACTTC.

This chain links TRBV29-1 with TRBJ1-1, with no clear D. CDR3 length equals 12 residues. Germline V gene sequence: CDR1 SQVTM, CDR2 ANQGSEA. With 7 bases removed from V and 8 bases from J, the gap between germline ends came to 17 bases. The CDR3 spells CSAPSGVSEAFF. The CDR3 bases are TGCAGCGCCCCATCAGGTGTGAGCGAAGCTTTCTTT.

This clone appeared a few times. The DNA for the CDR3 is TGTGCCAGTAGCCGACAGGGCCGGCAGGTTAACTATGGCTACACCTTC. Protein product: CASSRQGRQVNYGYTF. The chain combines TRBV19 with TRBJ1-2, with TRBD1 matching over 7 bases. This CDR3 spans 16 amino acids. Germline V gene sequence: CDR1 LNHDA, CDR2 SQIVND (reference sequence). Trimming at V came to 6 bases and at J to 1 base, leaving 11 bases not matched to a gene.

The sample holds one count of this clone. The V call is TRBV6-6, the J call TRBJ1-4; 10 bases line up with TRBD1. CDR1 is MNHNY, CDR2 SVGAGI, per germline (reference sequence). The CDR3 loop spans 15 amino acids. Losses at the gene ends were 7 bases for V and 8 bases for J; bases not matched to a gene: 10. CDR3 sequence reads: CASNVGQGWKEKLFF. CDR3 bases: TGTGCCAGCAATGTGGGACAGGGGTGGAAGGAAAAACTGTTTTTT.

This clone was found a few times. The chain combines TRBV5-6 with TRBJ1-2, with D hard to call. V was shortened by 1 base and J by 4 bases, with 5 bases between the two germline ends. In germline, CDR1 is SGHDT, CDR2 YYEEEE. The CDR3 is 12 residues long. CDR3 DNA: TGTGCCAGCAGCTTGTCGAGCTATGGCTACACCTTC. It yields the protein CASSLSSYGYTF.

The rearrangement links TRBV19 to TRBJ1-2; D call uncertain. V was shortened by 1 base and J by 4 bases, with 13 bases between the two germline ends. Germline V lookup: CDR1 LNHDA, CDR2 SQIVND (reference sequence). There are 15 residues in the CDR3. In DNA, the CDR3 is TGTGCCAGTAGTATAGCGGTAGGGAGGGCCTATGGCTACACCTTC. Its translation is CASSIAVGRAYGYTF.

The chain links TRBV14 to TRBJ2-5; D not certain. Germline loops: CDR1 SGHDN, CDR2 FVKESK. Trimming left V 0 bases short and J 2 bases short, with 4 bases between. This CDR3 has 13 residues. The CDR3 here is CASSQEIQETQYF. The CDR3 coding sequence is TGTGCCAGCAGCCAAGAAATACAAGAGACCCAGTACTTC.

The V call is TRBV5-4, the J call TRBJ2-2; TRBD1 aligns across 8 bases. V lost 4 bases to trimming and J lost 7 bases; unmatched junction nucleotides: 6. There are 14 residues in the CDR3. Germline lookup yields CDR1 SGHNT and CDR2 YYREEE (reference sequence). The CDR3 bases are TGTGCCAGCAGCACGAGACAGGGGAACGGGGAGCTGTTTTTT. The encoded protein is CASSTRQGNGELFF.